Listed below are T cell receptor beta chains from one sample, sequenced in a study of T cells in Graves' hyperthyroidism and ophthalmopathy. TCRdb processed the multiplex PCR reads anew with MiXCR; each CDR3 protein has one entry. This sample has 640,000 or so distinct CDR3 sequences, with roughly 14% found just once. Source material: blood. All receptors come from a woman aged 40-49 years with Graves' ophthalmopathy. Each CDR3 is given with its conserved first and last residue. The D gene is left open where the match is weak. Size is omitted from some rows. Given values are once, few, many or a class for expanded clones.

D gene: TRBD1
V gene: TRBV20-1
J gene: TRBJ2-5
clone size: many
CDR3 protein: CSARDHRGEETQYF
CDR3 DNA: TGCAGTGCTAGAGATCACAGGGGGGAAGAGACCCAGTACTTC

D gene: TRBD1
V gene: TRBV6-5
J gene: TRBJ2-7
clone size: many
CDR3 protein: CASTSSTGEAYEQYF
CDR3 DNA: TGTGCCAGCACTTCTTCGACAGGGGAAGCCTACGAGCAGTACTTC

D gene: TRBD2
V gene: TRBV15
J gene: TRBJ2-7
clone size: many
CDR3 protein: CATSLAGEPYEQYF
CDR3 DNA: TGTGCCACCAGCTTGGCGGGAGAACCATACGAGCAGTACTTC

D gene: .
V gene: TRBV7-2
J gene: TRBJ2-5
clone size: many
CDR3 protein: CASSLGEPQETQYF
CDR3 DNA: TGTGCCAGCAGCTTGGGGGAGCCGCAGGAGACCCAGTACTTC

D gene: .
V gene: TRBV20-1
J gene: TRBJ2-7
clone size: many
CDR3 protein: CSASGDTTYEQYF
CDR3 DNA: TGCAGTGCTAGCGGAGATACGACCTACGAGCAGTACTTC

D gene: .
V gene: TRBV28
J gene: TRBJ2-5
clone size: .
CDR3 protein: CASRVLGTLETQYF
CDR3 DNA: TGTGCCAGCAGGGTACTCGGGACTCTAGAGACCCAGTACTTC

D gene: TRBD1
V gene: TRBV5-1
J gene: TRBJ2-5
clone size: many
CDR3 protein: CASSSGQGVRYQETQYF
CDR3 DNA: TGCGCCAGCAGCTCCGGACAGGGAGTTAGGTATCAAGAGACCCAGTACTTC

D gene: .
V gene: TRBV10-3
J gene: TRBJ2-5
clone size: many
CDR3 protein: CAISRTARGETQYF
CDR3 DNA: TGTGCCATATCTAGGACAGCGAGGGGGGAGACCCAGTACTTC

D gene: TRBD1
V gene: TRBV6-2/TRBV6-3
J gene: TRBJ2-2
clone size: few
CDR3 protein: CASSSHRGVGPQSNTGEPFF
CDR3 DNA: TGTGCCAGCAGTTCTCACAGGGGCGTCGGGCCCCAATCGAACACCGGGGAGCCGTTTTTT

D gene: .
V gene: TRBV5-6
J gene: TRBJ1-2
clone size: few
CDR3 protein: CASSLDGRAAGYTF
CDR3 DNA: TGTGCCAGCAGCTTGGACGGCAGGGCTGCTGGCTACACCTTC

D gene: .
V gene: TRBV4-2
J gene: TRBJ2-7
clone size: .
CDR3 protein: CASSQDRIDYEQYF
CDR3 DNA: TGTGCCAGCAGCCAGGATCGGATAGACTACGAGCAGTACTTC

D gene: .
V gene: TRBV7-9
J gene: TRBJ2-2
clone size: .
CDR3 protein: CASSLAQPGELFF
CDR3 DNA: TGTGCCAGCAGCTTAGCACAGCCCGGGGAGCTGTTTTTT

D gene: .
V gene: TRBV12-3/TRBV12-4
J gene: TRBJ1-1
clone size: .
CDR3 protein: CASKTGLQNTEAFF
CDR3 DNA: TGTGCCAGCAAAACGGGACTCCAGAACACTGAAGCTTTCTTT

D gene: TRBD1
V gene: TRBV28
J gene: TRBJ2-7
clone size: .
CDR3 protein: CASRRGTGFYEQYF
CDR3 DNA: TGTGCCAGCAGAAGAGGGACAGGTTTTTACGAGCAGTACTTC

D gene: .
V gene: TRBV7-9
J gene: TRBJ2-4
clone size: many
CDR3 protein: CASSKTGEGGIQYF
CDR3 DNA: TGTGCCAGCAGCAAAACAGGGGAGGGCGGCATTCAGTACTTC

D gene: .
V gene: TRBV2
J gene: TRBJ1-5
clone size: many
CDR3 protein: CASTKGTPDQPQHF
CDR3 DNA: TGTGCCAGCACGAAGGGGACGCCAGATCAGCCCCAGCATTTT

D gene: TRBD2
V gene: TRBV28
J gene: TRBJ2-5
clone size: many
CDR3 protein: CASSFVSGGYQETQYF
CDR3 DNA: TGTGCCAGCAGTTTCGTGAGCGGGGGGTACCAAGAGACCCAGTACTTC

D gene: TRBD1
V gene: TRBV11-1
J gene: TRBJ1-1
clone size: .
CDR3 protein: CASSFTTGGLNTEAFF
CDR3 DNA: TGTGCCAGCAGCTTTACGACAGGGGGACTGAACACTGAAGCTTTCTTT

D gene: TRBD1
V gene: TRBV6-5
J gene: TRBJ2-7
clone size: many
CDR3 protein: CASSSETGVAYEQYF
CDR3 DNA: TGTGCCAGCAGTTCAGAGACAGGGGTTGCCTACGAGCAGTACTTC

D gene: .
V gene: TRBV20-1
J gene: TRBJ2-7
clone size: many
CDR3 protein: CSATGRPGESYEQYF
CDR3 DNA: TGCAGTGCTACTGGACGGCCAGGGGAGTCCTACGAGCAGTACTTC

D gene: .
V gene: TRBV6-2/TRBV6-3
J gene: TRBJ2-7
clone size: many
CDR3 protein: CATATQGPYEQYF
CDR3 DNA: TGTGCCACCGCGACACAGGGACCCTACGAGCAGTACTTC

D gene: TRBD1
V gene: TRBV6-5
J gene: TRBJ2-5
clone size: many
CDR3 protein: CASSYTTGTGGVETQYF
CDR3 DNA: TGTGCCAGCAGTTACACAACCGGGACAGGGGGCGTGGAGACCCAGTACTTC

D gene: .
V gene: TRBV2
J gene: TRBJ1-5
clone size: .
CDR3 protein: CASTTFSNQPQHF
CDR3 DNA: TGTGCCAGCACGACCTTTAGCAATCAGCCCCAGCATTTT

D gene: TRBD1
V gene: TRBV2
J gene: TRBJ1-1
clone size: many
CDR3 protein: CASSGRTGGVEAFF
CDR3 DNA: TGTGCCAGCAGTGGGCGGACAGGGGGGGTTGAAGCTTTCTTT

D gene: .
V gene: TRBV4-2
J gene: TRBJ2-7
clone size: few
CDR3 protein: CASSQDLEREQYF
CDR3 DNA: TGTGCCAGCAGCCAAGATCTTGAGCGCGAGCAGTACTTC

D gene: .
V gene: TRBV6-1
J gene: TRBJ1-1
clone size: few
CDR3 protein: CASSPSTASTEAFF
CDR3 DNA: TGTGCCAGCAGTCCTTCGACAGCTAGCACCGAAGCTTTCTTT

D gene: .
V gene: TRBV20-1
J gene: TRBJ2-4
clone size: many
CDR3 protein: CSARSGVAKNIQYF
CDR3 DNA: TGCAGTGCTAGATCGGGGGTAGCCAAAAACATTCAGTACTTC

D gene: .
V gene: TRBV5-1
J gene: TRBJ2-2
clone size: few
CDR3 protein: CASSPSGGRTGELFF
CDR3 DNA: TGCGCCAGCAGCCCGTCGGGGGGCCGGACCGGGGAGCTGTTTTTT

D gene: .
V gene: TRBV7-8
J gene: TRBJ2-7
clone size: many
CDR3 protein: CASSLESATHYEQYF
CDR3 DNA: TGTGCCAGCAGCTTAGAGTCGGCTACCCACTACGAGCAGTACTTC

D gene: .
V gene: TRBV19
J gene: TRBJ2-2
clone size: many
CDR3 protein: CASMMGDYTGELFF
CDR3 DNA: TGTGCCAGTATGATGGGAGACTACACCGGGGAGCTGTTTTTT

D gene: .
V gene: TRBV7-2
J gene: TRBJ1-1
clone size: many
CDR3 protein: CASSSLEVEAFF
CDR3 DNA: TGTGCCAGCAGCTCTCTAGAGGTCGAAGCTTTCTTT

D gene: TRBD1
V gene: TRBV6-5
J gene: TRBJ2-7
clone size: many
CDR3 protein: CASSYSGQGTDYEQYF
CDR3 DNA: TGTGCCAGCAGTTACTCGGGACAGGGGACCGACTACGAGCAGTACTTC

D gene: TRBD1
V gene: TRBV29-1
J gene: TRBJ1-1
clone size: few
CDR3 protein: CSAGQVNTEAFF
CDR3 DNA: TGCAGCGCTGGACAGGTAAACACTGAAGCTTTCTTT

D gene: .
V gene: TRBV19
J gene: TRBJ2-5
clone size: few
CDR3 protein: CASARGNQESQYF
CDR3 DNA: TGTGCCAGTGCCCGCGGTAATCAAGAGTCCCAGTACTTC

D gene: .
V gene: TRBV6-2/TRBV6-3
J gene: TRBJ2-7
clone size: .
CDR3 protein: CASSWAEVRGRYEQYF
CDR3 DNA: TGTGCCAGCAGTTGGGCTGAGGTGAGGGGCCGATACGAGCAGTACTTC

D gene: .
V gene: TRBV20-1
J gene: TRBJ2-7
clone size: many
CDR3 protein: CSARDLAYEQYF
CDR3 DNA: TGCAGTGCTAGAGATCTCGCCTACGAGCAGTACTTC

D gene: .
V gene: TRBV7-3
J gene: TRBJ2-5
clone size: many
CDR3 protein: CASSLGKAETQYF
CDR3 DNA: TGTGCCAGCAGCTTAGGCAAGGCGGAGACCCAGTACTTC

D gene: .
V gene: TRBV20-1
J gene: TRBJ2-2
clone size: many
CDR3 protein: CSARAGNTGELFF
CDR3 DNA: TGCAGTGCTAGAGCGGGGAACACCGGGGAGCTGTTTTTT

D gene: .
V gene: TRBV6-1
J gene: TRBJ1-1
clone size: many
CDR3 protein: CASSEEATPNTEAFF
CDR3 DNA: TGTGCCAGCAGTGAAGAAGCGACACCGAACACTGAAGCTTTCTTT

D gene: TRBD1
V gene: TRBV7-9
J gene: TRBJ2-7
clone size: .
CDR3 protein: CASSFWEGQGGGEQYF
CDR3 DNA: TGTGCCAGCAGCTTCTGGGAGGGACAGGGAGGGGGCGAGCAGTACTTC

D gene: TRBD2
V gene: TRBV19
J gene: TRBJ2-7
clone size: many
CDR3 protein: CASSPRPAGVPDEQYF
CDR3 DNA: TGTGCCAGTAGTCCCCGCCCCGCGGGGGTCCCTGACGAGCAGTACTTC

D gene: .
V gene: TRBV5-1
J gene: TRBJ2-6
clone size: many
CDR3 protein: CASSPQPSSGANVLTF
CDR3 DNA: TGCGCCAGCAGCCCCCAGCCGAGCTCTGGGGCCAACGTCCTGACTTTC

D gene: .
V gene: TRBV4-3
J gene: TRBJ2-5
clone size: many
CDR3 protein: CASSQDSGTETQYF
CDR3 DNA: TGCGCCAGCAGCCAAGATTCAGGAACGGAGACCCAGTACTTC

D gene: .
V gene: TRBV3-1
J gene: TRBJ1-1
clone size: .
CDR3 protein: CATGGGFTEAFF
CDR3 DNA: TGTGCCACCGGTGGGGGATTCACTGAAGCTTTCTTT

D gene: .
V gene: TRBV28
J gene: TRBJ1-5
clone size: many
CDR3 protein: CASSLWGGFQPQHF
CDR3 DNA: TGTGCCAGCAGTTTATGGGGGGGGTTTCAGCCCCAGCATTTT

D gene: TRBD2
V gene: TRBV20-1
J gene: TRBJ2-5
clone size: .
CDR3 protein: CSALGLAGIEETQYF
CDR3 DNA: TGCAGTGCCTTGGGACTAGCGGGAATTGAAGAGACCCAGTACTTC

D gene: TRBD2
V gene: TRBV6-2/TRBV6-3
J gene: TRBJ2-7
clone size: many
CDR3 protein: CASSYPREGIHEQYF
CDR3 DNA: TGTGCCAGCAGTTATCCCCGGGAGGGGATCCACGAGCAGTACTTC

D gene: TRBD2
V gene: TRBV20-1
J gene: TRBJ2-5
clone size: many
CDR3 protein: CSARDPGLAGGNPQETQYF
CDR3 DNA: TGCAGTGCTAGAGATCCAGGACTAGCGGGAGGGAACCCTCAAGAGACCCAGTACTTC

D gene: .
V gene: TRBV19
J gene: TRBJ2-7
clone size: many
CDR3 protein: CASRATNPTFSYEQYF
CDR3 DNA: TGTGCCAGTAGGGCGACCAACCCGACATTCTCCTACGAGCAGTACTTC

D gene: .
V gene: TRBV27
J gene: TRBJ1-1
clone size: many
CDR3 protein: CASSPSRVDTEAFF
CDR3 DNA: TGTGCCAGCAGCCCCTCTCGGGTTGACACTGAAGCTTTCTTT

D gene: TRBD1
V gene: TRBV28
J gene: TRBJ2-7
clone size: .
CDR3 protein: CASRMDRDPYEQYF
CDR3 DNA: TGTGCCAGCAGGATGGACAGGGACCCCTACGAGCAGTACTTC

D gene: TRBD2
V gene: TRBV25-1
J gene: TRBJ2-7
clone size: many
CDR3 protein: CASSAPGLAGGPSYEQYF
CDR3 DNA: TGTGCCAGCAGCGCCCCGGGACTAGCGGGAGGCCCTTCCTACGAGCAGTACTTC

D gene: .
V gene: TRBV27
J gene: TRBJ1-2
clone size: many
CDR3 protein: CASKARTVNYGYTF
CDR3 DNA: TGTGCCAGCAAAGCACGGACAGTTAACTATGGCTACACCTTC

D gene: .
V gene: TRBV6-1
J gene: TRBJ2-7
clone size: many
CDR3 protein: CASSRSGGLKYEQYF
CDR3 DNA: TGTGCCAGCAGTCGGTCGGGGGGCCTGAAGTACGAGCAGTACTTC

D gene: TRBD2
V gene: TRBV25-1
J gene: TRBJ2-7
clone size: many
CDR3 protein: CASSESGTSGSYEQYF
CDR3 DNA: TGTGCCAGCAGTGAATCGGGGACTAGCGGGAGCTACGAGCAGTACTTC

D gene: TRBD1
V gene: TRBV20-1
J gene: TRBJ2-5
clone size: many
CDR3 protein: CSAQPGTVGETQYF
CDR3 DNA: TGCAGTGCTCAACCCGGGACAGTCGGGGAGACCCAGTACTTC

D gene: TRBD2
V gene: TRBV6-5
J gene: TRBJ2-5
clone size: .
CDR3 protein: CASSYSLAGSETQYF
CDR3 DNA: TGTGCCAGCAGTTACTCGTTAGCGGGATCGGAGACCCAGTACTTC

D gene: .
V gene: TRBV28
J gene: TRBJ1-5
clone size: many
CDR3 protein: CASTRQFGNQPQHF
CDR3 DNA: TGTGCCAGCACCAGACAGTTTGGCAATCAGCCCCAGCATTTT

D gene: .
V gene: TRBV30
J gene: TRBJ2-7
clone size: few
CDR3 protein: CAWSVYGTTSPYEQYF
CDR3 DNA: TGTGCCTGGAGTGTGTACGGGACAACATCCCCCTACGAGCAGTACTTC

D gene: .
V gene: TRBV5-1
J gene: TRBJ2-7
clone size: .
CDR3 protein: CASSTPGVAYEQYF
CDR3 DNA: TGCGCCAGCAGCACACCGGGAGTTGCCTACGAGCAGTACTTC